This T cell receptor (beta chain) was found in a study of T cell responses to AZD1222 COVID-19 vaccine. Findings of the study overall: Spike was spanned by vaccine-associated CD4 TCRs, which were dominant at 160-218 and 743-854. Without day 14 samples, only post-peak T cell repertoires were studied. The sample set comprised mostly white British donors with more females, and clonal diversity was possibly underestimated.

On this clone itself: The target antigen is unknown.

TCRdb's copy holds only in-frame clones and misses some; the assay was immunoSEQ multiplex PCR. The sample lists 100,000 or so clones; roughly 91% were seen once. Deletions cut 5 bases from V and 7 bases from J, with 21 bases between. From germline, CDR1 is SGHAT and CDR2 FQNNGV. The CDR3 is 15 residues long. This chain uses TRBV11-2 with TRBJ2-7; D gene ambiguous. Sequencing was performed on peripheral blood, taken on day 0 of AZD1222 vaccination. This receptor was identified in an adult in good health. CDR3 DNA sequence: TGTGCCAGCAGCCCCCACCCCCTATCCTACGATGAGCAGTACTTC. This gives the protein CASSPHPLSYDEQYF.